This T cell receptor (beta chain) stems from a study of blood T cells in healthy people across ages. Using a J-beta primer mix together with a sample-barcoded 5' primer, a second PCR was run for roughly 6 to 11 cycles. TCRdb re-called the 5' RACE reads through MiXCR, storing one row per CDR3 protein. The data show hundreds of thousands of distinct CDR3 sequences, approximately 49% seen once. Each sample used at least 6 million PBMCs. Germline lookup yields CDR1 DFQATT and CDR2 SNEGSKA (reference sequence). The CDR3 has 13 residues. The V gene lost 5 bases and the J gene lost 1 base, with 11 bases spanning the gap. This clonotype was seen more than once but under ten times. What it binds is unknown. Study-level results: Roughly linear declines in TCR beta diversity per million T cells occurred with age.

The clonotype comes from an older woman in good health. V is TRBV20-1 and J is TRBJ2-5; D perhaps matches TRBD2 (5 bases). The specimen sequenced was blood. In nucleotides, the CDR3 is TGCAGTGCTCCGATAGCGATCCAAGAGACCCAGTACTTC. This codes for CSAPIAIQETQYF.